This paragraph reports one T cell receptor beta chain. Its antigen has not been determined. Base quality data are lacking; no much larger clone is found one base away. The time point label on this specimen signifies: pretreatment tumor sample. The cohort included under 35 patients with locally advanced or metastatic urothelial carcinoma who were treated at Memorial Sloan Kettering on a trial protocol. Every piece of tumor tissue used for sequencing was obtained before atezolizumab dosing. The Qiagen DNeasy Blood extraction kit was used to purify genomic DNA from total PBMCs and from tumor samples. This specimen comes from a study of PD-L1 blockade in urothelial cancer (dated by TCRdb to about 2017). Study-wide context: Every patient began therapy in the mid-2010s and was given atezolizumab 1,200 mg intravenously every 3 weeks. About nine tenths of the roughly 29 patients were identified as males with urothelial cancer of bladder origin, and a prior smoking history was reported by 18 of 29 patients. An ECOG performance status of 0 or 1 was recorded for the patients, and 0 to 3 prior chemotherapy regimens had been received by the patients. Tumor samples yielded a median of roughly 1,400 T cells and 1,000 to 1,200 unique TCRs, with median clonality around 0.096 and T cell proportion 0.097 to 0.1. The study was an exploratory multi-omic analysis of somatic, immune and clinical correlates of response to PD-L1 blockade with atezolizumab in urothelial cancer. Pretreatment tumor samples, along with matched peripheral blood collected serially before and after atezolizumab treatment, underwent TCR sequencing. Progression-free survival longer than 6 months counted as durable clinical benefit, and TCR features were additionally tested against both progression-free and overall survival. In the same patients, whole exome sequencing and RNA sequencing of pretreatment tumors were performed in addition to TCR sequencing. Durable clinical benefit was achieved by nine patients and was not achieved by 20 patients. Pretreatment blood TCR-seq was available for 30 or so patients, at least one posttreatment blood collection was obtained for around 25 patients, and tumor TCR-seq was available for around 25 patients. Tumors from two patients failed quality control and three patients lacked available tumor, so five were excluded from tumor TCR analyses.

V trim: 1 base; J trim: 9 bases; unmatched bases: 7. From the cysteine through the phenylalanine, the CDR3 covers 16 amino acids. Just the 48-base CDR3 DNA is kept, in frame starting at base 1. In the germline V gene (reference sequence), CDR1 corresponds to LNHDA and CDR2 to SQIVND. Paper-wide results and their limitations: Because of the small sample size (n ≈ 30) and the many exploratory analyses performed, the results are intended to be regarded as hypothesis-generating. Tumor samples were FFPE, not collected immediately before treatment, and only one sample per patient was used, possibly missing heterogeneity. The proportion of tumor-infiltrating T lymphocytes was higher in patients with durable benefit (n of about 25, Mann-Whitney p = 0.047). Greater expansion of tumor-associated TCR clones in peripheral blood 3 weeks after the start of treatment was observed in patients with durable benefit (n of about 22, p = 0.022).

To estimate absolute template abundance from read counts, synthetic TCR analog templates were spiked into each PCR. For FFPE tumors, housekeeping genes were amplified and quantified so that usable DNA could be estimated and T cell fraction could be computed. Using the immunoSEQ assay, TCRbeta CDR3 regions were amplified from genomic DNA with bias-controlled V and J gene primers. Sequencing of rearranged TCRbeta segments was done at approximately 20X coverage. The published analysis was carried out like this. Clustering was used to correct sequencing errors, and CDR3s were annotated against IMGT so that V, D and J genes could be assigned. Out-of-frame and stop-codon sequences were excluded, and only productive TCRbeta rearrangements were used in downstream analyses. To compute clonality, Shannon entropy was normalized by the log of the number of unique productive sequences and then subtracted from one. Clones differing between time points or between blood and tumor were identified by Fisher's exact test with Benjamini-Hochberg correction at adjusted p below 0.01. TCRdb holds this immuneACCESS table with in-frame rearrangements only. Some clones are missing; in checked studies, unresolved V genes explain under half, and the rest has no known cause. V and J calls plus clone size are reproduced from that table; the DNA served to infer D and trimming. Recorded for this sample are 2,500 to 3,000 clones; approximately 31% of them occurred a single time. The ten largest clones add up to approximately 5% of the sample.

The receptor's source is a man aged 70 or older with urothelial cancer. This material consisted of tumor tissue, taken before atezolizumab (anti-PD-L1) treatment. This receptor chain uses TRBV19 and TRBJ1-6, with 9 middle bases fitting TRBD1. The DNA sequence follows: TGTGCCAGTAGTATAGCGCAGACAGGGGGTGGTTCACCCCTCCACTTT. This translates into CASSIAQTGGGSPLHF. The full variable domain, with segments outside the CDR3 supplied by the reference TRBV19 and TRBJ1-6 proteins, appears as DGGITQSPKYLFRKEGQNVTLSCEQNLNHDAMYWYRQDPGQGLRLIYYSQIVNDFQKGDIAEGYSVSREKKESFPLTVTSAQKNPTAFYLCASSIAQTGGGSPLHFGNGTRLTVT.